This TCR beta chain was obtained from a study of blood T cell repertoires in COVID-19. Study-wide context: T cells, B-cell-depleted T cells, or PBMCs provided the cDNA or gDNA that served as material.

Enrollees, roughly 18 to 95 years old, lived in about two dozen US areas. Membership in each cohort depended on participant-reported clinical history. In the source study's methods: Amplified reference gene primers provided the basis for estimating nucleated cell counts. Some clones are missing from TCRdb's copy, which holds only in-frame ones; the method was immunoSEQ multiplex PCR. The DNA was the basis for D and trimming; V, J and clone size are from that table. The sample shows about 190,000 clones, approximately 84% of them seen only once. V shed 7 bases and J 0 bases; nucleotides not matched to a gene: 8. Germline lookup yields CDR1 MRHNA and CDR2 SNTAGT. CDR3 length equals 16 residues.

This TCR was recovered from a woman in her thirties who had recovered from COVID-19. V is TRBV6-4 and J is TRBJ1-5, with TRBD1 matching over 8 bases. The sequenced sample consisted of PBMCs or T cells enriched from blood (not recorded which). The CDR3 reads CASNDRGVYSNQPQHF. The CDR3 DNA reads as TGTGCCAGCAACGACAGGGGAGTATATAGCAATCAGCCCCAGCATTTT.